The 32 T cell receptor beta chains below were found in one sample sequenced in a study of blood T cells in healthy people across ages. A second PCR of about 6 to 12 cycles used a sample-barcoded 5' primer and a J-beta primer mix. Each CDR3 protein gets one entry after TCRdb re-called the 5' RACE reads with MiXCR. The sample holds approximately 2,000,000 distinct CDR3 sequences; roughly 43% are singletons and the top ten take roughly 23%. The sequenced material came from blood. These receptors were obtained from a human donor in good health.

This clonotype showed up many times. V and J are TRBV10-3 and TRBJ2-7; D uncertain. The CDR3 spans 13 residues. Trimming pared 7 bases from V and 3 bases from J, leaving 13 bases between. Germline CDR1 reads ENHRY; CDR2 reads SYGVKD. The CDR3 loop reads CAIMGTDRYEQYF. The CDR3 DNA follows: TGTGCCATCATGGGTACAGATCGCTACGAGCAGTACTTC.

V gene TRBV21-1 combines with J gene TRBJ2-5; the table's D call, TRBD1, has no DNA check behind it. TRBV21-1 is marked as a pseudogene. This CDR3 contains 21 residues. The CDR3 region has the DNA TGTGCCAGCAGCAAAGCGCTTTTGTCCCCTGACGGACCAGAGGGGCAAGAGACCCAGTACTTC. This translates into CASSKALLSPDGPEGQETQYF.

The chain employs TRBV4-2 and TRBJ1-2; weak D call: TRBD1 (6 bases). Germline CDR1 and CDR2: LGHNA and YNFKEQ. Trimming stripped 3 bases from V and 6 bases from J, with 17 bases between. This CDR3 comprises 15 residues. The chain's CDR3 is CASSQDTGLSDGYTF. CDR3 bases: TGTGCCAGCAGCCAGGATACAGGGTTGTCGGATGGCTACACCTTC.

As regards this clonotype: A much larger clone is a single base away; this may be a read error. The chain is built from TRBV5-6 and TRBJ2-5; weak D call: TRBD1 (5 bases). CDR3 length: 13 amino acids. The V gene lost 3 bases and the J gene lost 3 bases, with 9 bases spanning the gap. The germline gives CDR1 SGHDT, CDR2 YYEEEE. DNA of the CDR3: TGTGCCAGCAGCTCGGGCAGGGAAGAGACCCAGTACTTC. Translated, it gives CASSSGREETQYF.

This clonotype has just a few counts. The CDR3: CSVVPETGSTDTQYF. In DNA, the CDR3 is TGCAGCGTTGTGCCCGAGACAGGGAGCACAGATACGCAGTATTTT. J is TRBJ2-3 and V is TRBV29-1, with 7 positions matching TRBD1. J lost 0 bases, V lost 4 bases, and 7 bases had no gene match. The CDR3 covers 15 residues. Germline-derived CDR1 and CDR2 are SQVTM and ANQGSEA.

V and J are TRBV11-1 and TRBJ2-4, with D possibly being TRBD1 (5 bases). The J call could be wrong; TRBJ2-7 is a better fit for the DNA end. Germline V gives CDR1 SGHAT, CDR2 FQDESV (reference sequence). This CDR3 region has 14 residues. CDR3 nucleotides: TGTGCCAGCAGCCTAGAGCAGGGTATAGACGAGCAGTACTTC. Its protein product is CASSLEQGIDEQYF.

The sample holds a few counts of this clonotype. The genes are TRBV4-3 and TRBJ2-7; D is undetermined. Trimming removed 4 bases from V and 0 bases from J, with 13 bases in between. The CDR3 totals 15 residues. Germline values: CDR1 LGHNA, CDR2 YSLEER. CDR3 in amino acids: CASSPMGGSSYEQYF. CDR3 bases: TGCGCCAGCAGCCCCATGGGTGGCAGCTCCTACGAGCAGTACTTC.

This clonotype was seen more than once but under ten times. The CDR3 bases are TGTGCCAGCAGCTTAGAGGTTTCGAACATTCAGTACTTC. Translating gives CASSLEVSNIQYF. V and J are TRBV7-9 and TRBJ2-4; no reliable D call. The CDR3 runs to 13 residues. Germline V lookup: CDR1 SEHNR, CDR2 FQNEAQ (reference sequence). Between the trimmed V and J ends, which lost 1 base and 7 bases, there was a span of 8 bases.

This clonotype was picked up a small number of times. CDR3 nucleotides: TGTGCCAGCAGCTTTACTTTTGGGCAAAATGAAGCTTTCTTT. As protein: CASSFTFGQNEAFF. The chain couples TRBV7-9 to TRBJ1-1; D ambiguous. The CDR3 runs 14 residues. Germline V gene sequence: CDR1 SEHNR, CDR2 FQNEAQ (reference sequence). The germline V and J ends were trimmed by 3 bases and 7 bases, with 15 bases remaining between them.

This clonotype was detected only a few times. The J gene is TRBJ2-3, the V gene TRBV20-1; tentatively, D is TRBD1 or TRBD2 (5 bases each). This CDR3 has 14 residues. Looked up from germline, CDR1 is DFQATT and CDR2 is SNEGSKA (reference sequence). V was cut by 6 bases and J by 4 bases, with 17 bases left in between. In nucleotides, the CDR3 is TGCAGTGCCCCGGGTGGTAGAGGGGCAGATACGCAGTATTTT. It translates to CSAPGGRGADTQYF.

V usage is TRBV2 and J usage is TRBJ1-2; TRBD1 matches at 7 bases. V trimming: 3 bases; J trimming: 6 bases; junction bases outside the gene matches: 7. Germline lookup yields CDR1 SNHLY and CDR2 FYNNEI. The CDR3 sequence is 14 residues long. In nucleotides, the CDR3 is TGTGCCAGCAGTGATGTAGGGGGCGTGAATGGCTACACCTTC. It codes for CASSDVGGVNGYTF.

The rearrangement links TRBV5-1 to TRBJ2-1; no firm D call. Trimming removed 6 bases from V and 0 bases from J, with 7 bases in between. The CDR3 is 13 residues long. The germline V gene has CDR1 SGHRS and CDR2 YFSETQ. The CDR3 spells CASTGVSYNEQFF. CDR3 coding DNA: TGCGCCAGCACAGGTGTCTCCTACAATGAGCAGTTCTTC.

The rearrangement joins TRBV6-4 to TRBJ2-3; D is undetermined. CDR3 length equals 14 residues. Germline values: CDR1 MRHNA, CDR2 SNTAGT. V was trimmed by 5 bases and J by 0 bases, leaving 9 bases between them. For the CDR3, the DNA is TGTGCCAGCAGTCAGACGCCTAGCACAGATACGCAGTATTTT. As protein: CASSQTPSTDTQYF.

The V and J genes are TRBV15 and TRBJ1-5; D is undetermined. This CDR3 region has 16 residues. Germline CDR1 and CDR2: LNHNV and YYDKDF (reference sequence). V was shortened by 5 bases and J by 1 base, with 15 bases between the two germline ends. CDR3 region: CATSLGRAVSNQPQHF. CDR3 nucleotide sequence: TGTGCCACCAGCCTCGGTAGGGCAGTAAGCAATCAGCCCCAGCATTTT.

This sequence joins TRBV7-9 and TRBJ1-1, with D maybe TRBD1 (5 bases). The CDR3 totals 16 residues. Trimming removed 5 bases from V and 5 bases from J, with 21 bases in between. Germline CDR1 SEHNR, CDR2 FQNEAQ (reference sequence). CDR3 sequence: CASSPGDIQGRTEAFF. As DNA, the CDR3 is TGTGCCAGCAGCCCGGGAGACATTCAGGGAAGGACTGAAGCTTTCTTT.

This clonotype was counted only a few times. V is TRBV9 and J is TRBJ2-5; the D gene is possibly TRBD1 (5 bases). Germline assignment: CDR1 SGDLS and CDR2 YYNGEE. CDR3 length equals 14 residues. The V end lost 1 base, the J end lost 2 bases, and 9 bases lay between the germline ends. CDR3 DNA sequence: TGTGCCAGCAGCGTATCAGGGATTCAAGAGACCCAGTACTTC. This encodes CASSVSGIQETQYF.

This clonotype showed up just a few times. CDR3 in DNA: TGTGCCAGCAGTCGGACAGTTCTCAACTATGGCTACACCTTC. The encoded protein is CASSRTVLNYGYTF. The chain couples TRBV6-2 or TRBV6-3 to TRBJ1-2; a possible D gene is TRBD1 (6 bases). Trimming took 5 bases from V and 2 from J, leaving 12 bases between them. This CDR3 has 14 residues. CDR1 is MNHEY and CDR2 is SVGEGT in the germline V gene.

The sample holds a few counts of this clonotype. The junction and the germline gene differ at one end; a read error may be behind it. V is TRBV7-7 and J is TRBJ2-7; D is unclear. This CDR3 comprises 12 residues. CDR1 and CDR2 from the germline V gene are SSHAT and FNYEAQ (reference sequence). As DNA, the CDR3 is TGTGCTAGCAGCTCCTCCGGTGACGAGCAGTACTTC. Translating it yields CASSSSGDEQYF.

The sample holds one count of this clonotype. The V and J genes are TRBV5-6 and TRBJ1-2; possible D gene TRBD1, 5 bases. In germline, CDR1 is SGHDT, CDR2 YYEEEE. The ends were cut back, 3 bases at V and 6 bases at J, with 9 bases in the middle. The CDR3 contains 12 residues. The DNA of the CDR3 is TGTGCCAGCAGCTGGGACCCGGATGGCTACACCTTC. Protein product: CASSWDPDGYTF.

This clonotype was observed a handful of times. V and J are TRBV6-5 and TRBJ2-1, with D tentatively TRBD1 or TRBD2 (5 bases each). CDR1 MNHEY and CDR2 SVGAGI come from the germline V gene. V was shortened by 6 bases and J by 6 bases, with 9 bases between the two germline ends. The CDR3 extends over 12 amino acids. CDR3 amino acids: CASSNGANEQFF. CDR3 bases: TGTGCCAGCAGCAACGGGGCCAATGAGCAGTTCTTC.

This clonotype was observed a single time. The chain carries TRBV29-1 and TRBJ2-3; 8 bases match TRBD2. V lost 6 bases, J lost 2 bases, and 19 bases stayed unmatched. This CDR3 spans 18 amino acids. Germline CDR1 and CDR2: SQVTM and ANQGSEA. DNA of the CDR3: TGCAGCGTCGTAGGGGGTGAGCGGGGGAGCCAATCCACAGATACGCAGTATTTT. It is translated as CSVVGGERGSQSTDTQYF.

This chain connects TRBV20-1 to TRBJ2-4; 8 bases match TRBD1. The CDR3 is made up of 14 amino acids. Germline V CDR1 and CDR2: DFQATT, SNEGSKA (reference sequence). After removal of 0 bases from V and 9 bases from J, the junction contained 7 bases not matched to a gene. CDR3 sequence: CSARDRQGAAIQYF. CDR3 DNA sequence: TGCAGTGCTAGAGATCGCCAGGGGGCGGCCATTCAGTACTTC.

The chain is built from TRBV5-5 and TRBJ2-1; 11 nucleotides line up with TRBD2. J was trimmed by 1 base and V by 4 bases; bases with no gene match: 10. Germline CDR1 and CDR2: SGHKS and YYEKEE (reference sequence). This CDR3 is 18 amino acids long. The CDR3 DNA sequence: TGTGCCAGCAGCCCCGTTGAAGTAGCGGGGGGGTCCTACAATGAGCAGTTCTTC. It translates to CASSPVEVAGGSYNEQFF. The full variable domain, in which reference TRBV5-5 and TRBJ2-1 provide the parts outside the CDR3, is DAGVTQSPTHLIKTRGQQVTLRCSPISGHKSVSWYQQVLGQGPQFIFQYYEKEERGRGNFPDRFSARQFPNYSSELNVNALLLGDSALYLCASSPVEVAGGSYNEQFFGPGTRLTVL.

This clonotype turned up a few times. The CDR3 region has the DNA TGCAGCGTTGAAGATCGTAAACCCCGGTACTCCTACGAGCAGTACTTC. As protein: CSVEDRKPRYSYEQYF. The genes are TRBV29-1 and TRBJ2-7; no reliable D call. V was clipped by 0 bases and J by 0 bases, with 15 bases between them. The CDR3 is made up of 16 amino acids. Germline V gene data show CDR1 as SQVTM and CDR2 as ANQGSEA.

This clonotype has a handful of counts. The rearrangement joins TRBV10-3 to TRBJ2-3; D unclear. The CDR3 loop spans 13 amino acids. Germline-derived CDR1 and CDR2 are ENHRY and SYGVKD. V lost 6 bases to trimming and J lost 4 bases, with 11 bases between them. This CDR3 is CAISHTESDTQYF. In DNA, the CDR3 is TGTGCCATCAGCCACACGGAATCAGATACGCAGTATTTT.

The V call is TRBV4-3, the J call TRBJ2-4; D unclear. Trimming pared 2 bases from V and 2 bases from J, leaving 13 bases between. This CDR3 has 16 residues. CDR1 LGHNA and CDR2 YSLEER come from the germline V gene. The CDR3 here is CASSQHFRDPKNIQYF. The CDR3 DNA is TGCGCCAGCAGCCAACACTTTCGTGATCCCAAAAACATTCAGTACTTC.

This chain links TRBV7-3 with TRBJ1-1, with D tentatively TRBD1 (5 bases). The CDR3 has 17 residues. The germline V and J ends were trimmed by 0 bases and 0 bases, with 14 bases remaining between them. Germline lookup yields CDR1 SGHTA and CDR2 FQGTGA. The CDR3 is CASSLTGGGLMNTEAFF. The CDR3 DNA sequence: TGTGCCAGCAGCTTAACAGGCGGGGGACTTATGAACACTGAAGCTTTCTTT.

In this sample, this clonotype turned up many times. V gene TRBV5-1 combines with J gene TRBJ1-1, with 8 positions matching TRBD1. Germline CDR1 reads SGHRS; CDR2 reads YFSETQ. This CDR3 has 16 amino acids. J was trimmed by 1 base and V by 4 bases; bases with no gene match: 9. The CDR3 nucleotides are TGCGCCAGCAGCCACTTTGGGACAGGAGCGAACACTGAAGCTTTCTTT. Protein sequence: CASSHFGTGANTEAFF.

The rearrangement joins TRBV7-9 to TRBJ2-7; D assignment may be TRBD1 or TRBD2 (5 bases each). Trimming took 1 base from V and 6 from J, leaving 16 bases between them. CDR1 SEHNR and CDR2 FQNEAQ come from the germline V gene (reference sequence). This CDR3 comprises 15 residues. The CDR3 sequence: CASSLDMGRLREQYF. The CDR3, as DNA: TGTGCCAGCAGCTTAGATATGGGACGATTACGCGAGCAGTACTTC. Full variable domain (missing parts from reference TRBV7-9 and TRBJ2-7): DTGVSQNPRHKITKRGQNVTFRCDPISEHNRLYWYRQTLGQGPEFLTYFQNEAQLEKSRLLSDRFSAERPKGSFSTLEIQRTEQGDSAMYLCASSLDMGRLREQYFGPGTRLTVT.

This chain links TRBV5-8 with TRBJ2-1; 7 nucleotides align to TRBD2. The trim removed 3 bases at V and 13 bases at J, leaving 16 bases unmatched. Germline assignment: CDR1 SGHTS and CDR2 YDEGEE. This CDR3 spans 15 amino acids. CDR3 DNA sequence: TGTGCCAGCAGCTACGTAAAACTAGCGAGGAGGGCACAGTTCTTC. Translated, it gives CASSYVKLARRAQFF.

This clonotype appeared a few times. The rearrangement uses TRBV20-1 and TRBJ1-1; D is unclear. V was pared by 7 bases and J by 3 bases, with 18 bases between. This CDR3 has 14 residues. From germline, CDR1 is DFQATT and CDR2 SNEGSKA (reference sequence). The CDR3 protein is CSDMSYGPDTEAFF. DNA for the CDR3: TGCAGTGATATGTCGTACGGGCCGGACACTGAAGCTTTCTTT.

This sequence joins TRBV5-6 and TRBJ1-4; D might be TRBD1 (5 bases). CDR1 is SGHDT, CDR2 YYEEEE, per germline. The CDR3 contains 15 residues. The V gene lost 1 base and the J gene lost 8 bases, with 15 bases spanning the gap. CDR3 in amino acids: CASSLRLFREEKLFF. CDR3 DNA sequence: TGTGCCAGCAGCTTGAGGCTTTTCAGGGAAGAAAAACTGTTTTTT.